This T cell receptor beta chain was obtained from a study of T-cell memory formation after mild COVID-19. Overall study context: In these data, TCR clusters were largely donor specific. Study observations and caveats: Contracting CD4+ clones were located mainly in CM and EM, and CD8+ clones in EMRA.

This CDR3 is 15 amino acids long. The V segment lost 4 bases and the J segment 6 bases; nucleotides outside the gene matches: 4. Looked up from germline, CDR1 is SGHDT and CDR2 is YYEEEE. Employing constant-segment primers, 5'RACE generated TCR alpha and TCR beta cDNA libraries bearing sample barcodes and UMIs. TCRdb itself ran the 5' RACE reads through MiXCR, one entry per CDR3 protein. The data show 550,000 to 650,000 distinct CDR3 sequences, 15% to 20% seen once. A remark on this clonotype: Its antigen is still unknown.

The J gene is TRBJ2-7, the V gene TRBV5-6; TRBD2 matches 16 bases. This TCR was recovered from an adult woman who had mild COVID-19 (a few samples of this study predate the infection). Cell type and time point are not known. Sequenced sample: PBMCs or a T cell subset sorted from them (not recorded which). For the CDR3, the DNA is TGTGCCAGCAGCGCGGGACTAGCGGGAGGGGGCGAGCAGTACTTC. This translates into CASSAGLAGGGEQYF.